The 14 T cell receptor beta chains in this list originate from one sample, sequenced in a study of OX40 agonist ivuxolimab in advanced cancers. Libraries were prepared by immunoSEQ multiplex PCR; TCRdb keeps only in-frame clonotypes and omits some of them. The sample contains 15,000 to 20,000 clones, roughly 81% of which appear only once. Sequences were derived from CD4+ or CD8+ T cells sorted from blood, sampled in a trial of the OX40 agonist ivuxolimab. These receptor sequences come from an adult with an advanced solid tumor such as melanoma, head and neck, liver or kidney cancer.

V and J are TRBV4-3 and TRBJ2-3; D not certain. The CDR3 loop spans 14 amino acids. The germline V and J ends were trimmed by 1 base and 0 bases, with 5 bases remaining between them. In germline, CDR1 is LGHNA, CDR2 YSLEER. CDR3 loop: CASSQGGSTDTQYF. Written as DNA, the CDR3 is TGCGCCAGCAGCCAAGGAGGCAGCACAGATACGCAGTATTTT.

This rearrangement joins TRBV7-9 to TRBJ2-1, with TRBD1 as a possible D gene (5 bases). Germline V CDR1 and CDR2: SEHNR, FQNEAQ (reference sequence). The CDR3 runs 16 residues. Trimming took off 5 bases at V and 2 bases at J, with 16 bases between the two ends. For the CDR3, the DNA is TGTGCCAGCAGCCCCCCCAGGGCCGGCACCTACAATGAGCAGTTCTTC. This codes for CASSPPRAGTYNEQFF.

The V and J genes are TRBV7-2 and TRBJ2-5, with D hard to call. V was clipped by 5 bases and J by 5 bases, with 12 bases between them. The CDR3 runs to 13 residues. Germline V CDR1 and CDR2: SGHTA, FQGNSA. The CDR3 coding sequence is TGTGCCAGCAGCCAGACCCCACCGGAGACCCAGTACTTC. Amino acid sequence: CASSQTPPETQYF.

J is TRBJ2-2 and V is TRBV4-3, with 8 bases lining up with TRBD1. The CDR3 length is 19 residues. Trimming took 0 bases from V and 0 from J; bases not matched to a gene: 9. The germline gives CDR1 LGHNA, CDR2 YSLEER. The CDR3 coding sequence is TGCGCCAGCAGCCAAGATAGTCGGGGACAGGTGACGAACACCGGGGAGCTGTTTTTT. Amino acid sequence: CASSQDSRGQVTNTGELFF.

This rearrangement joins TRBV9 to TRBJ2-1; no firm D call. This CDR3 comprises 12 residues. Trimming left V 2 bases short and J 3 bases short, with 3 bases between. Germline V gives CDR1 SGDLS, CDR2 YYNGEE. This CDR3 reads CASSVDYNEQFF. The CDR3 region has the DNA TGTGCCAGCAGCGTCGACTACAATGAGCAGTTCTTC. Looking up the rest from reference TRBV9 and TRBJ2-1 gives the full variable domain: DSGVTQTPKHLITATGQRVTLRCSPRSGDLSVYWYQQSLDQGLQFLIQYYNGEERAKGNILERFSAQQFPDLHSELNLSSLELGDSALYFCASSVDYNEQFFGPGTRLTVL.

The chain carries TRBV6-6 and TRBJ1-5; no definite D call. Per the germline V gene, CDR1 is MNHNY and CDR2 is SVGAGI (reference sequence). V gave up 2 bases and J gave up 0 bases, with 5 bases separating them. The CDR3 totals 14 residues. CDR3: CASSYEDSNQPQHF. CDR3 in DNA: TGTGCCAGCAGTTACGAGGATAGCAATCAGCCCCAGCATTTT.

V gene TRBV9 combines with J gene TRBJ1-1, with D possibly TRBD1 on 5 matching bases. V was cut by 7 bases and J by 4 bases, with 11 bases left in between. The germline gives CDR1 SGDLS, CDR2 YYNGEE. The CDR3 extends over 12 amino acids. The CDR3 sequence: CASGGGATEAFF. The CDR3 coding sequence is TGTGCCAGCGGGGGAGGGGCCACTGAAGCTTTCTTT.

The chain uses TRBV5-6 and TRBJ1-5; D remains ambiguous. V gave up 4 bases and J gave up 7 bases, with 9 bases separating them. Germline CDR1 is SGHDT and CDR2 is YYEEEE. This CDR3 is 12 amino acids long. This CDR3 is CASSHLEQPQHF. The CDR3 DNA sequence: TGTGCCAGCAGCCACCTTGAGCAGCCCCAGCATTTT.

The chain links TRBV4-1 to TRBJ1-2, with TRBD1 as a possible D gene (5 bases). The CDR3 consists of 12 residues. Trimming removed 3 bases from V and 8 bases from J, with 10 bases in between. Germline V gene lookup returns CDR1 MGHRA and CDR2 YSYEKL. For the CDR3, the DNA is TGCGCCAGCAGCCAGGACGGGGGAGGCTACACCTTC. Encoded protein: CASSQDGGGYTF.

V gene TRBV9 combines with J gene TRBJ2-5; D might be TRBD2 (5 bases). Trimming shortened V by 3 bases and J by 5 bases, and 17 bases separated the two germline ends. Germline assignment: CDR1 SGDLS and CDR2 YYNGEE. This CDR3 is built from 15 residues. The CDR3 DNA reads as TGTGCCAGCAGCGCCTCCACACTAGGCTGGGAGACCCAGTACTTC. Translation gives CASSASTLGWETQYF.

The chain links TRBV4-1 to TRBJ2-1; 9 bases match TRBD2. The V gene's germline CDR1 is MGHRA and CDR2 YSYEKL. The CDR3 covers 12 residues. Trimming removed 4 bases from V and 11 bases from J; junction bases left unmatched: 3. The CDR3, as DNA: TGCGCCAGCAGCCCTCTAGCGGGGCAGCAGTTCTTC. Its translation: CASSPLAGQQFF.

This chain uses TRBV27 with TRBJ2-3; weak D call: TRBD1 (6 bases). This CDR3 is built from 12 residues. With 3 bases removed from V and 6 bases from J, the gap between germline ends came to 7 bases. Looked up from germline, CDR1 is MNHEY and CDR2 is SMNVEV (reference sequence). CDR3 protein: CASSLRGDTQYF. The CDR3 nucleotides read TGTGCCAGCAGTTTGAGGGGGGATACGCAGTATTTT.

The chain recombines TRBV6-1 with TRBJ2-7; D is unresolved. V was trimmed by 7 bases and J by 2 bases, leaving 9 bases between them. Germline values: CDR1 MNHNS, CDR2 SASEGT. The CDR3 totals 12 residues. The CDR3 here is CASNVQTYEQYF. The CDR3 DNA reads as TGTGCCAGCAACGTACAGACCTACGAGCAGTACTTC.

The J gene is TRBJ2-1, the V gene TRBV7-9; 8 bases agree with TRBD2. The CDR3 contains 16 residues. Per germline, CDR1 SEHNR and CDR2 FQNEAQ (reference sequence). Trimming at V came to 5 bases and at J to 0 bases, leaving 6 bases not matched to a gene. This chain's CDR3 is CASSNPSGSSYNEQFF. CDR3 nucleotide sequence: TGTGCCAGCAGCAACCCAAGCGGGAGCTCCTACAATGAGCAGTTCTTC.